This T cell receptor beta chain comes out of a study of PD-L1 blockade in urothelial cancer. Background on the study: Patients started atezolizumab around 2014, 1,200 mg intravenously every 3 weeks. Bladder-origin urothelial cancer in males described about 90% of the 29 patients.

General study findings and limits: Below-median pretreatment blood TCR clonality was a predictor of better survival.

This CDR3 has 12 amino acids. The junction had 1 base not matched to a gene; V was cut back by 5 bases and J by 3 bases. Germline V gives CDR1 SGHAT, CDR2 FQNNGV. The time point denotes: pretreatment peripheral blood. Note on this clone: What it recognizes is unknown.

Produced via immunoSEQ multiplex PCR; TCRdb's table is partial and in-frame only. In the table there are about 51,000 clones, around 83% of which are singletons. Source: PBMCs, taken around atezolizumab (anti-PD-L1) treatment. This TCR was recovered from a man between 60 and 70 years old with urothelial cancer. J is TRBJ2-7 and V is TRBV11-2, with 7 bases matching TRBD2. CDR3 nucleotide sequence: TGTGCCAGCAGCCGGGGGGTCTACGAGCAGTACTTC. Protein product: CASSRGVYEQYF.